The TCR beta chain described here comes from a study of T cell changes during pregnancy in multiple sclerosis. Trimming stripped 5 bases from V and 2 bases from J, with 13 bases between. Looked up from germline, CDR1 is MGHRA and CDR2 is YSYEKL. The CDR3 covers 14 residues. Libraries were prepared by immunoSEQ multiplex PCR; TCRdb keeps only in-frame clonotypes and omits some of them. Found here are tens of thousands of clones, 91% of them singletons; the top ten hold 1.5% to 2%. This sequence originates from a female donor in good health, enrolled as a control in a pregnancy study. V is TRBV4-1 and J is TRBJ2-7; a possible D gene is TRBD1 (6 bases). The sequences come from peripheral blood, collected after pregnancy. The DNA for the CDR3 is TGCGCCAGCAGCTTTCGGACAGAAACCTACGAGCAGTACTTC. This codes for CASSFRTETYEQYF.